This TCR beta chain was captured in a study of shared clonotypes between healthy human individuals (dated by TCRdb to about 2020). Broadly, across the study: The cohort comprised two women and three men aged 18 to 49 years. The study deeply sequenced blood TCR repertoires of five healthy adults to estimate repertoire size and the extent of clonotype sharing between individuals. To increase sequencing depth and limit assay-specific biases, different laboratories used diverse techniques to prepare libraries and sequence TCR repertoires. For each donor, CD4 naive and CD4 memory were each given three plates, CD8 naive was given two plates, and CD8 memory was given one plate. Leukapheresis yielded between about 0.94 and 8.9 billion PBMCs per donor. The study at large found these results: Across a handful of donors, roughly 5.4% of naive CD4, approximately 3.6% of naive CD8, 2% to 2.5% of memory CD4, and approximately 0.4% of memory CD8 clonotypes were shared. Clonotypes shared by all four sorted-subset donors showed higher generation probabilities than non-shared clonotypes. The genetic and exposure-history diversity represented was limited by the small number of donors. Sampling was restricted to blood, and TCR repertoires in tissues likely differ from the TCR repertoires found in blood. Even with the large sequencing depth, rarefaction of the sorted-subset datasets indicated that sequencing was incomplete. Naive subsets generally had larger estimated clonotype richness than memory subsets. Pairwise subsampling indicated that sequencing depth was expected to affect the degree of clonotype sharing among donors.

Of note for this clone: Its cognate antigen has yet to be identified. Per-base qualities were not stored, and no clone one base away is much larger.

The donors were healthy, HIV-negative adults with no recently reported acute infections or vaccinations. Only Caucasian adults living in Nashville, Tennessee, USA were represented among the donors. CD4+ T cells were enriched by magnetic negative selection; naive cells were then positively selected on CD45RA, and the negative fraction formed the memory subset. Blood was obtained by leukapheresis, after which PBMCs were separated by Ficoll-Histopaque density gradient centrifugation and cryopreserved in liquid nitrogen vapor phase. Purity and quantity of every magnetically sorted T cell population were checked by analytical flow cytometry. From each sorted fraction, genomic DNA was isolated and quantified by UV absorbance on a Nanodrop 2000c. V is cut by 4 bases and J by 5 bases, and the space between the germline ends is 13 bases. CDR3 length: 14 amino acids, cysteine to phenylalanine. Only the CDR3 portion is preserved as DNA: 42 bases, with reading frame beginning at the first base. The germline V gene encodes CDR1 SGDLS and CDR2 YYNGEE.

Using the deep immunoSEQ assay, multiplex PCR amplified TCR CDR3 regions from genomic DNA. For each cell subset, the extracted genomic DNA was distributed evenly across all wells of several immunoSEQ 96-well plates, and each plate served as one replicate. For sorted subsets, about 0.2 ug genomic DNA, equal to tens of thousands of T cell genomes, was loaded into each replicate PCR. Purified libraries were measured with a Qubit 3.0 fluorometer, size-checked on a Bioanalyzer 2100, and measured again with the KAPA Library Quantification kit. Every immunoSEQ 96-well plate was sequenced on a separate single-read 150-cycle Illumina NextSeq 550 flow cell. The authors' analysis ran thus. Because only junctional sequences without quality scores were contained in the immunoSEQ output, filtering matching that applied to full-length reads could not be performed. Sequences were annotated with PyIR, a Python wrapper for IgBLAST v1.9, and V/J genes and CDR3 were assigned using IMGT germline references. Reads were filtered out if the reads had weak V/J assignments (E-value above 1e-6), no CDR3, stop codons, out-of-frame junctions, or ambiguous translated residues. V3J clonotypes were defined as sequences sharing an identical inferred V gene, J gene, and CDR3 amino acid sequence. Percentage overlap between repertoires was computed as shared unique clonotypes divided by the size of the smaller repertoire. Three approaches were used to assess repertoire richness: RTK rarefaction, the Chao1 estimator, and Recon v2.1 estimates of unobserved clonotypes. Generation probabilities for all TCRbeta clonotypes obtained by the gDNA method from a few donors were computed using OLGA. In TCRdb, the immuneACCESS table is reduced to in-frame sequences with V and J assigned. These tables do not hold every clone; where another copy was compared, an unresolved V gene accounts for under half, and the others remain unexplained. The DNA was the basis for D and trimming; V, J and clone size are from that table. The sample table records 2 million to 2.5 million clones; approximately 93% of these occur just once. The biggest ten clones account for 0.3% to 0.4% of the sample.

The source of this sequence is a man younger than 35 in good health. Some clones in this sample may be carry-over from other donors' samples. This receptor chain uses TRBV9 and TRBJ2-1; the D segment might be TRBD1 or TRBD2, since each matches 6 bases. Sequencing was performed on naive CD4+ T cells from PBMCs. Read against the paper, the sample's cell subset or site label means: CD45RA+ positively selected. The DNA sequence is as follows: TGTGCCAGCAGCACCCCAAGGGGGGACAATGAGCAGTTCTTC. It translates to CASSTPRGDNEQFF.